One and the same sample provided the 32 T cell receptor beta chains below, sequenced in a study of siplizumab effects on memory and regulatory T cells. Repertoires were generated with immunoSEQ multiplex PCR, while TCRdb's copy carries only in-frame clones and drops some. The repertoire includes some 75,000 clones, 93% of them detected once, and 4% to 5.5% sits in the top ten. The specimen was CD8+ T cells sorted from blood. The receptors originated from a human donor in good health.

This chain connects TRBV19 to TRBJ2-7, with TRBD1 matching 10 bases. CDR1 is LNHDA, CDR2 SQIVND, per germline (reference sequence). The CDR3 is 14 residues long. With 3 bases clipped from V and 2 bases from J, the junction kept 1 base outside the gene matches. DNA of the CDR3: TGTGCCAGTAGTATCGGGACAGGGGCCTACGAGCAGTACTTC. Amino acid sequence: CASSIGTGAYEQYF. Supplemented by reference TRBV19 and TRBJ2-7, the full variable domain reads DGGITQSPKYLFRKEGQNVTLSCEQNLNHDAMYWYRQDPGQGLRLIYYSQIVNDFQKGDIAEGYSVSREKKESFPLTVTSAQKNPTAFYLCASSIGTGAYEQYFGPGTRLTVT.

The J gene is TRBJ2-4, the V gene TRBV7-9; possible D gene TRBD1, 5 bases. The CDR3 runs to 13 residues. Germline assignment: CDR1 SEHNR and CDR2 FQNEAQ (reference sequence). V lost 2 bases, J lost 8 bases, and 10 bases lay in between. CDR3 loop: CASSLQGQDIQYF. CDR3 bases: TGTGCCAGCAGCTTACAGGGCCAAGACATTCAGTACTTC.

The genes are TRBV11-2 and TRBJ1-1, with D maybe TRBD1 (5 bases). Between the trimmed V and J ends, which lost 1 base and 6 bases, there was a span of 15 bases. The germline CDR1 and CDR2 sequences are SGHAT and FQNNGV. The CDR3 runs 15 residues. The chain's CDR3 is CASSLVSLGGAEAFF. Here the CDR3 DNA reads TGTGCCAGCAGCTTAGTATCTCTTGGGGGGGCTGAAGCTTTCTTT.

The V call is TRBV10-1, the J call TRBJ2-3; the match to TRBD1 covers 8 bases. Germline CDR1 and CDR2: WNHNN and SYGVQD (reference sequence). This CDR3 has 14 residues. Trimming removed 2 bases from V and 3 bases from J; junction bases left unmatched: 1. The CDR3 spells CASSETGGTDTQYF. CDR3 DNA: TGCGCCAGCAGTGAGACAGGGGGGACAGATACGCAGTATTTT.

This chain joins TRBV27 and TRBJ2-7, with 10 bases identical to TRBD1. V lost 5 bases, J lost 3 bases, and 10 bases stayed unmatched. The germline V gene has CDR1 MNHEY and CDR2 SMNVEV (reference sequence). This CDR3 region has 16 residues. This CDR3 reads CASSPLAGQGIYEQYF. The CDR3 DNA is TGTGCCAGCAGTCCCCTCGCGGGACAGGGGATCTACGAGCAGTACTTC.

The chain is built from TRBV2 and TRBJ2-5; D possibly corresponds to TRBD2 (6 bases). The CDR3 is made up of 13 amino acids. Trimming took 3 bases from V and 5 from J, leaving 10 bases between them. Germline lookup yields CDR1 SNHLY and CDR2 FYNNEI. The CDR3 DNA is TGTGCCAGCAGTGAGCTCGGGGGTGAGACCCAGTACTTC. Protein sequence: CASSELGGETQYF.

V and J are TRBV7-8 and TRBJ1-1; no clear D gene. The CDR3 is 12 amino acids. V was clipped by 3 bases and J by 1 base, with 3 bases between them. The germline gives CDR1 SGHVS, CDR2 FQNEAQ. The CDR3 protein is CASSFRNTEAFF. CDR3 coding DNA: TGTGCCAGCAGCTTTCGGAACACTGAAGCTTTCTTT.

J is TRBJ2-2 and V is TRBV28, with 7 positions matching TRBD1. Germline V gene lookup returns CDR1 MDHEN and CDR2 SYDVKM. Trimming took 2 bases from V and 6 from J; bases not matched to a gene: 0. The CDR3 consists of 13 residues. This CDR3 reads CASSLQGAGELFF. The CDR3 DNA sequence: TGTGCCAGCAGTTTACAGGGGGCCGGGGAGCTGTTTTTT. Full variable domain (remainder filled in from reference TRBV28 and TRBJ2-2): DVKVTQSSRYLVKRTGEKVFLECVQDMDHENMFWYRQDPGLGLRLIYFSYDVKMKEKGDIPEGYSVSREKKERFSLILESASTNQTSMYLCASSLQGAGELFFGEGSRLTVL.

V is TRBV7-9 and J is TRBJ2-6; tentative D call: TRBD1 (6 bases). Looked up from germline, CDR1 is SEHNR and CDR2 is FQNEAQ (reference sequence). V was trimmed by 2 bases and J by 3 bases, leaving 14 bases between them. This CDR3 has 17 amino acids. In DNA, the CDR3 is TGTGCCAGCAGCTTATTGCTGGGGGCTAATGGGGCCAACGTCCTGACTTTC. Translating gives CASSLLLGANGANVLTF.

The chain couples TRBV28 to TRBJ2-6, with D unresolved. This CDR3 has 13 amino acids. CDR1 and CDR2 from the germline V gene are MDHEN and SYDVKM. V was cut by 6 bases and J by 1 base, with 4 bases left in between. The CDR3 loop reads CASSQSGANVLTF. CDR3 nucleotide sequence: TGTGCCAGCAGCCAGTCTGGGGCCAACGTCCTGACTTTC.

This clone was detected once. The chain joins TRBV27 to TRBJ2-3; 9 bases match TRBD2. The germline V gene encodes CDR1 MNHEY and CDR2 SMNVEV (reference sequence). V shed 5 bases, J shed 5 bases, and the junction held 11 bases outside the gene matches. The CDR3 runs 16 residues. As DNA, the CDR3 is TGTGCCAGCAGTCCCGTAGCGGGGGCTCTGGAAGATACGCAGTATTTT. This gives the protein CASSPVAGALEDTQYF.

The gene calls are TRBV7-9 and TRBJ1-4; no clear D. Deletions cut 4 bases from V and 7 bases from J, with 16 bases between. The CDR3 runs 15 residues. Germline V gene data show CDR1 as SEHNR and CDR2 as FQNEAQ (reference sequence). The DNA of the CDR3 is TGTGCCAGCAGCTATAGACTCCGAGGCGGTGAAAAACTGTTTTTT. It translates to CASSYRLRGGEKLFF. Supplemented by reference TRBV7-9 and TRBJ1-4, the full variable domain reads DTGVSQNPRHKITKRGQNVTFRCDPISEHNRLYWYRQTLGQGPEFLTYFQNEAQLEKSRLLSDRFSAERPKGSFSTLEIQRTEQGDSAMYLCASSYRLRGGEKLFFGSGTQLSVL.

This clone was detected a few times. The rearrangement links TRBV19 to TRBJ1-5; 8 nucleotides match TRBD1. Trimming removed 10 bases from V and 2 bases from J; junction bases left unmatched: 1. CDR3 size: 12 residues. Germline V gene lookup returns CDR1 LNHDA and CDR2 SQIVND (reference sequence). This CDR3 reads CATDRGNQPQHF. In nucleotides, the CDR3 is TGTGCCACGGACAGGGGCAATCAGCCCCAGCATTTT.

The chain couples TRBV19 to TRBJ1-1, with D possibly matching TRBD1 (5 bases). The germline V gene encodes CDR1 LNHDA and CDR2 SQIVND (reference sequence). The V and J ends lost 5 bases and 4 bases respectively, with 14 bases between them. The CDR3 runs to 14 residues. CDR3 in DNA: TGTGCCAGTAGTCCCGACCCCGGGGGCACTGAAGCTTTCTTT. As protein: CASSPDPGGTEAFF.

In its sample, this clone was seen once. The CDR3 sequence is CASSPSTGGMNTEAFF. The DNA for the CDR3 is TGTGCCAGCAGCCCCTCGACAGGAGGCATGAACACTGAAGCTTTCTTT. This rearrangement joins TRBV5-4 to TRBJ1-1; possible D gene TRBD1, 6 bases. CDR1 is SGHNT and CDR2 is YYREEE in the germline V gene (reference sequence). CDR3 length: 16 residues. V lost 4 bases, J lost 0 bases, and 16 bases lay in between.

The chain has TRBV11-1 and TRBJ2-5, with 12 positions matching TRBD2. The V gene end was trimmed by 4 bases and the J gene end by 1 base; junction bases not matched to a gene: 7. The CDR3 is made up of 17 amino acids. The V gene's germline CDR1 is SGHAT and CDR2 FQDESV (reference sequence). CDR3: CASSSTMGLAGQETQYF. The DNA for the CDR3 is TGTGCCAGCAGCTCGACGATGGGACTAGCGGGCCAAGAGACCCAGTACTTC.

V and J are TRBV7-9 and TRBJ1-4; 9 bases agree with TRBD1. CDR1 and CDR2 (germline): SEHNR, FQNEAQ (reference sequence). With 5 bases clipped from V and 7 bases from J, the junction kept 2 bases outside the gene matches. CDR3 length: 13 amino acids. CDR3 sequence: CASSGTGFEKLFF. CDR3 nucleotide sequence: TGTGCCAGCAGCGGGACAGGGTTTGAAAAACTGTTTTTT.

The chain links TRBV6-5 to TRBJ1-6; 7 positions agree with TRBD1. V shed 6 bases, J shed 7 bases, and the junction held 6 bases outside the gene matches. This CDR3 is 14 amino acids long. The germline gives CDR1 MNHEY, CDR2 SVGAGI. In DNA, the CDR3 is TGTGCCAGCAGAAAGACAGGGAGGAATTCACCCCTCCACTTT. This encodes CASRKTGRNSPLHF.

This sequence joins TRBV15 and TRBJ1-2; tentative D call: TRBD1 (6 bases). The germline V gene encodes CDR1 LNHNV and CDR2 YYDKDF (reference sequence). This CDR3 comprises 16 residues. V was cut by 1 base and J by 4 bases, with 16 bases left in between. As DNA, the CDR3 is TGTGCCACCAGCAGAGCGGAGGGGGGCGGGAGCTATGGCTACACCTTC. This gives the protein CATSRAEGGGSYGYTF.

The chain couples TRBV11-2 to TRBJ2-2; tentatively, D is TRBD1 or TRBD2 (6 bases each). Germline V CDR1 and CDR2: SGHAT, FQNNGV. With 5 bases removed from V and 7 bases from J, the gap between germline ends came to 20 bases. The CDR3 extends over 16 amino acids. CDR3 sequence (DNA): TGTGCCAGCAGCCTACGGATAGGGGGGCCGAGCGGGGAGCTGTTTTTT. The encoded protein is CASSLRIGGPSGELFF.

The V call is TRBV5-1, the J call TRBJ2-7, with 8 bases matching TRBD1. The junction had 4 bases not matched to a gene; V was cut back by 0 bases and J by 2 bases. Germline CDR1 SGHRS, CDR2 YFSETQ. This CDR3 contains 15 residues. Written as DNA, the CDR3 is TGCGCCAGCAGCTTGGGGCAGGGGGCCGCCTACGAGCAGTACTTC. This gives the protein CASSLGQGAAYEQYF.

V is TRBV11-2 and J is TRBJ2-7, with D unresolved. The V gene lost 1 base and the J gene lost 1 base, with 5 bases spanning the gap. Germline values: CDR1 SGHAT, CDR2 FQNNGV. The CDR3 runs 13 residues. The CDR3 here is CASSLGGSYEQYF. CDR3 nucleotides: TGTGCCAGCAGCTTAGGAGGTTCCTACGAGCAGTACTTC.

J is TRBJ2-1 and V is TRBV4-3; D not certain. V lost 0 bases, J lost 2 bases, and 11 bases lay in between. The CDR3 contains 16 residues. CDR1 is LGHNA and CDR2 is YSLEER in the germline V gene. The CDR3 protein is CASSQDPDGPYNEQFF. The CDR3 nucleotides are TGCGCCAGCAGCCAAGATCCTGACGGGCCCTACAATGAGCAGTTCTTC.

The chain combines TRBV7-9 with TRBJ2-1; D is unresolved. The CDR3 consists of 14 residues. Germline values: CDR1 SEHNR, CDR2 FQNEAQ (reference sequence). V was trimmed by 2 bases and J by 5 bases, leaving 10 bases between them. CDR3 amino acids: CASSLTGPHNEQFF. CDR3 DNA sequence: TGTGCCAGCAGCTTAACCGGGCCCCACAATGAGCAGTTCTTC.

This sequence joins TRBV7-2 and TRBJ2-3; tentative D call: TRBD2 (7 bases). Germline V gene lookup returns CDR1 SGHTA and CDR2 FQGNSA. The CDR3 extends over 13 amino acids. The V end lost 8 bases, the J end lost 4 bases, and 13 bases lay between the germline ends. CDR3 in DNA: TGTGCCAGCGAGGAGGGGGGGGCAGATACGCAGTATTTT. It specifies CASEEGGADTQYF.

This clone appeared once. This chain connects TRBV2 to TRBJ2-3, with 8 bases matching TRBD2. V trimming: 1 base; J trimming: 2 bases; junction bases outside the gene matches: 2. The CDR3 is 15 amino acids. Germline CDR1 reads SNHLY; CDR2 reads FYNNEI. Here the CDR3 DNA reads TGTGCCAGCAGTGAAGGCGGGGGGACCACAGATACGCAGTATTTT. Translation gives CASSEGGGTTDTQYF. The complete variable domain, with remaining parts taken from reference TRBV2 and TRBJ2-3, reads EPEVTQTPSHQVTQMGQEVILRCVPISNHLYFYWYRQILGQKVEFLVSFYNNEISEKSEIFDDQFSVERPDGSNFTLKIRSTKLEDSAMYFCASSEGGGTTDTQYFGPGTRLTVL.

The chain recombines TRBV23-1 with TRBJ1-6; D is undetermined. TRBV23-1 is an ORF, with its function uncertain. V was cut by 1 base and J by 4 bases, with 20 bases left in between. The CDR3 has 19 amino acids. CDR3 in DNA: TGCGCCAGCAGTCAATTTAAGGTTCGGCAAATGACTTATAATTCACCCCTCCACTTT. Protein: CASSQFKVRQMTYNSPLHF.

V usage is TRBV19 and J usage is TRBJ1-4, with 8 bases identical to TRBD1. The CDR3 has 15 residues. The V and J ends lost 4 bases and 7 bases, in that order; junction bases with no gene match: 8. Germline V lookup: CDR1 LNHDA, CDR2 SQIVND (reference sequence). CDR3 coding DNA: TGTGCCAGTAGTACAACGACAGGGGTGGGTGAAAAACTGTTTTTT. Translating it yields CASSTTTGVGEKLFF. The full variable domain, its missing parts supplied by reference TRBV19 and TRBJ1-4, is DGGITQSPKYLFRKEGQNVTLSCEQNLNHDAMYWYRQDPGQGLRLIYYSQIVNDFQKGDIAEGYSVSREKKESFPLTVTSAQKNPTAFYLCASSTTTGVGEKLFFGSGTQLSVL.

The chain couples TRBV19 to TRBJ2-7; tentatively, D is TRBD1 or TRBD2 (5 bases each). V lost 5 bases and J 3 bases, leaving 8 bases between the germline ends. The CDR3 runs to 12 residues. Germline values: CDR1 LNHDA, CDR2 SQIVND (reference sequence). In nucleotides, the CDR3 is TGTGCCAGTAGTGAGGGGAACTACGAGCAGTACTTC. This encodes CASSEGNYEQYF.

CDR3 in amino acids: CASSPGQHGGELFF. The CDR3 DNA follows: TGTGCCAGCAGTCCCGGACAGCACGGCGGGGAGCTGTTTTTT. The gene calls are TRBV27 and TRBJ2-2, with D possibly matching TRBD1 (6 bases). With 5 bases removed from V and 7 bases from J, the gap between germline ends came to 14 bases. The germline gives CDR1 MNHEY, CDR2 SMNVEV (reference sequence). This CDR3 has 14 residues.

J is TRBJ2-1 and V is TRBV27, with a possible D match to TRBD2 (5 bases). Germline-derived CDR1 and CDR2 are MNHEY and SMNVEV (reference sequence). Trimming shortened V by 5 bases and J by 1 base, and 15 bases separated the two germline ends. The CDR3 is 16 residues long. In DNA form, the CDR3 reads TGTGCCAGCAGTCCTCACCGGACGGGGTCCTACAATGAGCAGTTCTTC. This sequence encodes CASSPHRTGSYNEQFF.

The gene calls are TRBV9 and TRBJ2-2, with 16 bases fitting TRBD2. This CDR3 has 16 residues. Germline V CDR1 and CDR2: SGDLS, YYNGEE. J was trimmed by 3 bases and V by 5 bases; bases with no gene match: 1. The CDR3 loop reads CASRGTSGGDTGELFF. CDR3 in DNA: TGTGCCAGCAGAGGGACTAGCGGGGGGGACACCGGGGAGCTGTTTTTT.